This T cell receptor beta chain was recorded in a study of blood T cell repertoires in COVID-19 (dated by TCRdb to between 2020 and 2021). About the study as a whole: Collaborator samples came from the United States, Italy and Spain and covered acute and convalescent phases of COVID-19. The prospective study material was composed of cDNA or gDNA derived from T cells, B-cell-depleted T cells, or PBMCs. Deeply sampled blood TCRbeta repertoires from subjects exposed to, actively infected with, or recovered from COVID-19 were included in the dataset. The repertoires were released in a freely available public database intended as a resource for research on the immune response to SARS-CoV-2. Samples were obtained from the ongoing ImmuneRACE study (first 160 participants) and from some 1,300 subjects provided by 6 global collaborators. Sample metadata almost always included a de-identified subject ID, COVID-19 status, age in years and sex. Where available, HLA class I and class II types were taken from metadata supplied by the sample provider and were not determined by assay-based typing. The study at large found these results: The amount of clinical and demographic metadata varied by source and participant and was provided uncurated.

From the cysteine up to the phenylalanine, the CDR3 has a length of 16 residues. Of all the DNA, just the CDR3 is kept, 48 bases in frame from base 1. CDR1 and CDR2, looked up from the germline V gene, are SGHTA and FQGTGA. The junction shows trimming of 1 base on V and 6 bases on J, and the gene matches do not reach 11 bases of it. TCRbeta CDR3 regions were amplified from genomic DNA by means of the immunoSEQ Assay, a bias-controlled multiplex PCR. The original methods were these. Within the assay, amplification of reference gene primers was used to estimate how many nucleated cells each sample contained. To quantify the absolute abundance of each unique TCRbeta CDR3 rearrangement, sequence reads were collapsed and filtered. For each sample, productive Simpson clonality was calculated as the square root of Simpson's diversity index across productive rearrangements. Not all clones reach the TCRdb copy of this immuneACCESS table, which keeps in-frame sequences only. Checked studies attribute under half of the gap to unresolved V genes and leave the rest unexplained. V, J and clone size were drawn from that table, and D and trimming were deduced from the DNA. The sample data list approximately 5,000 clones, and about four fifths of these were observed just once. The top ten hold 9.5% to 15% of the sample.

Each collaborating institution followed its own protocols to collect whole blood in K2EDTA tubes. For TCRbeta analysis, collaborators shipped samples in one of three forms: frozen whole blood, isolated PBMCs, or DNA extracted from either of those sample types. This clone appeared a few times. What antigen it recognizes has not been identified. The input lacks base qualities; no much larger clone sits a single base away. The rearranged segments are TRBV7-3 and TRBJ2-7, with 8 middle bases fitting TRBD1. The sequence was obtained from a human donor in a cohort sampled during active COVID-19. Sequencing was performed on peripheral blood. The CDR3 is CASSLIPGQGASEQYF. The DNA sequence follows: TGTGCCAGCAGCTTAATCCCCGGCCAGGGGGCCAGCGAGCAGTACTTC.